This T cell receptor beta chain was recorded in a study of cytomegalovirus exposure and HLA in healthy donors. Study-wide context: The early release's HLA-typed donors yielded roughly 85 million unique TCRs. Notes on the study in general: Overall, 164 TCR beta chains were annotated as cytomegalovirus-associated.

PCR involved 60 Vbeta and 13 Jbeta primers. Sequenced by immunoSEQ multiplex PCR; TCRdb stores in-frame clones only, minus some. The table includes approximately 110,000 clones, roughly 14% detected once. Deletions cut 4 bases from V and 6 bases from J, with 14 bases between. Germline V CDR1 and CDR2: SGDLS, YYNGEE. The CDR3 consists of 13 residues. On this clone itself: Its antigen remains unknown.

Healthy bone marrow donors made up the donors. The genes are TRBV9 and TRBJ2-7; maybe TRBD2 (6 bases). The material sequenced was PBMCs. The clonotype originates from a woman aged 18 to 35 in good health and CMV-seronegative. The CDR3 reads CASSPGTPREQYF. In DNA, the CDR3 is TGTGCCAGCAGCCCCGGGACTCCCCGCGAGCAGTACTTC.